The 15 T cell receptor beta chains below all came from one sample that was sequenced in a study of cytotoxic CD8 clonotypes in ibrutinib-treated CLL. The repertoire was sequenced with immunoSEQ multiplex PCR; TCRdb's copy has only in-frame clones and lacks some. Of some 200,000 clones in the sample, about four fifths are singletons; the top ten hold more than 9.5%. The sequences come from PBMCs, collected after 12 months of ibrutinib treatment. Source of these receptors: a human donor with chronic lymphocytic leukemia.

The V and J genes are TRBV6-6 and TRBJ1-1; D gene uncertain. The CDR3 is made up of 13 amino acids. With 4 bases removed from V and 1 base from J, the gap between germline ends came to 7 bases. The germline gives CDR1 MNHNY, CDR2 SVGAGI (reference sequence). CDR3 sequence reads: CASSSLENTEAFF. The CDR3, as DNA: TGTGCCAGCAGTTCGTTGGAGAACACTGAAGCTTTCTTT.

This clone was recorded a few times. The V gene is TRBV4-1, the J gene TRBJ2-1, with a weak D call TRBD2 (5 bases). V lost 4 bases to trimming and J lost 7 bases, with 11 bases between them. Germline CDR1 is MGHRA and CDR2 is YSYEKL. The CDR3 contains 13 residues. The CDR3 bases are TGCGCCAGCAGCCCGGACTCGGCTAATGAGCAGTTCTTC. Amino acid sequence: CASSPDSANEQFF.

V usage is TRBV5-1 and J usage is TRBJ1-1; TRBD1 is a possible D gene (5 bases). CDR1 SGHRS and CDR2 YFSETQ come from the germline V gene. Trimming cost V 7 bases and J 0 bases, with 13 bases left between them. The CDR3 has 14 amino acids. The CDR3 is CASSTAGLNTEAFF. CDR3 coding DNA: TGCGCCAGCTCAACCGCAGGGCTGAACACTGAAGCTTTCTTT.

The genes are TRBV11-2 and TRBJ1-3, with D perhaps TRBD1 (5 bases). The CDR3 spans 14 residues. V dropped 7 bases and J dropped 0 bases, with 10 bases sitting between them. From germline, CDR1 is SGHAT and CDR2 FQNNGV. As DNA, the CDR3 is TGTGCCAGCACCCCGACAGACTCTGGAAACACCATATATTTT. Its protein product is CASTPTDSGNTIYF.

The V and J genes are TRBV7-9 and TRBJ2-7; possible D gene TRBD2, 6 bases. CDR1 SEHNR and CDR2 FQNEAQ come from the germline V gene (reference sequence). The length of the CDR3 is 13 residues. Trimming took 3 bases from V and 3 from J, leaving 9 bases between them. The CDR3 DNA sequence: TGTGCCAGCAGCTTCGCCGGGAGCTACGAGCAGTACTTC. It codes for CASSFAGSYEQYF.

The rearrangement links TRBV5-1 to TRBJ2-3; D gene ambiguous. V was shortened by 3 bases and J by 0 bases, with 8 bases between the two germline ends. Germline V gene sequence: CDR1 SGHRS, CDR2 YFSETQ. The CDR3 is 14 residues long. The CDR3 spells CASSSTVSTDTQYF. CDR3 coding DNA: TGCGCCAGCAGCTCCACAGTAAGCACAGATACGCAGTATTTT.

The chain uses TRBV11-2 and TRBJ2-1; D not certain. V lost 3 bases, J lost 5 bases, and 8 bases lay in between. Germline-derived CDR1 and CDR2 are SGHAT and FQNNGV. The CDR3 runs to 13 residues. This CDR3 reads CASSLGRDNEQFF. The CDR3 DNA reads TGTGCCAGCAGCTTGGGTAGAGACAATGAGCAGTTCTTC. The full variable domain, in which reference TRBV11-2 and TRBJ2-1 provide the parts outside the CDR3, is EAGVAQSPRYKIIEKRQSVAFWCNPISGHATLYWYQQILGQGPKLLIQFQNNGVVDDSQLPKDRFSAERLKGVDSTLKIQPAKLEDSAVYLCASSLGRDNEQFFGPGTRLTVL.

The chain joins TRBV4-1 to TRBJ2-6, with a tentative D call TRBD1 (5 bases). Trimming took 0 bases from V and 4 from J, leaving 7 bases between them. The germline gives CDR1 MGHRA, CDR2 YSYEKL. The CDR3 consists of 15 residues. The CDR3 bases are TGCGCCAGCAGCCAAGAGGGGCGCGGGGCCAACGTCCTGACTTTC. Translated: CASSQEGRGANVLTF.

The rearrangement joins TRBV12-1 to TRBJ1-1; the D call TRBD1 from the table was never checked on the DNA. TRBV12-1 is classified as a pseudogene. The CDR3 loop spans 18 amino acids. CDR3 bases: TGTGCCAGCAGCCCTGGACAGGTGGCCCCCGAGAGGAACACTGAAGCTTTCTTT. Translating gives CASSPGQVAPERNTEAFF.

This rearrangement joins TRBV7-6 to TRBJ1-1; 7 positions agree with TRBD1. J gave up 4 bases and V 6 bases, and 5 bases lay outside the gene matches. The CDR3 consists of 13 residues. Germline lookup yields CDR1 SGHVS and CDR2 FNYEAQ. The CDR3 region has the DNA TGTGCCAGCAGTCGACAGGGACGCACTGAAGCTTTCTTT. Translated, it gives CASSRQGRTEAFF.

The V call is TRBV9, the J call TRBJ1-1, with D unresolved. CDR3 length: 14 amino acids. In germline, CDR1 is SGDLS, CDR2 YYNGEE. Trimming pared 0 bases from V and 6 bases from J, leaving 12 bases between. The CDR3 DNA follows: TGTGCCAGCAGCGTAGCCGCGTTGGCGGCTGAAGCTTTCTTT. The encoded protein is CASSVAALAAEAFF.

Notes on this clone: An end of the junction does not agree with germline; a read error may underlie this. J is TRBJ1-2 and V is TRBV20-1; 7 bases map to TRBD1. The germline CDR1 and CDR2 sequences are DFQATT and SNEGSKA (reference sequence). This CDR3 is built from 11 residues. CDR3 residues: CSAGQLESYTF. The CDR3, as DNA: TGTAGTGCGGGACAGCTAGAGAGCTACACCTTC.

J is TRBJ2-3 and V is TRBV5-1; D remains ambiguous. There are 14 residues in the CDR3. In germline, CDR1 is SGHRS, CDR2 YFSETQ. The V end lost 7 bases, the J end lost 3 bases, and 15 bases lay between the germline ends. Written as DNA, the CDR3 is TGCGCCAGCGTACTGGGTGGGATGACAGATACGCAGTATTTT. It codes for CASVLGGMTDTQYF.

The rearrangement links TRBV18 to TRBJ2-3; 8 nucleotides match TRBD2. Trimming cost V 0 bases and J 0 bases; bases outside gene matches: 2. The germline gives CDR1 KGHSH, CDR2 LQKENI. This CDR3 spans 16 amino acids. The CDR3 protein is CASSPPGGRSTDTQYF. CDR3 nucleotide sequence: TGTGCCAGCTCACCACCCGGCGGGAGGAGCACAGATACGCAGTATTTT.

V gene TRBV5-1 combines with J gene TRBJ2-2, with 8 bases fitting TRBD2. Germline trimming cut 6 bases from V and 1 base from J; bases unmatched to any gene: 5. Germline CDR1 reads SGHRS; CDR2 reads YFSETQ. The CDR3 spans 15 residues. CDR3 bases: TGCGCCAGCATATCACGGGAGGGGAACACCGGGGAGCTGTTTTTT. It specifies CASISREGNTGELFF.